This record looks at one TCR beta chain sequence and its context. Its antigen is still unknown. The data are from a study of T cell repertoires in cytomegalovirus infection. Study overall: HLA-B-restricted CMV epitopes that are well studied, plus recently identified HLA-C-restricted ones, were used by the study. Public TCR beta signature analysis indicated the presence of both CMV infection and matching HLA type.

Notes on the study in general: The study identified carriers of CMV plus the relevant HLA from cumulative public TCR beta family frequency. The study found HLA-C-restricted CMV-specific TCR beta clonotypes dominating the ex vivo response.

TCRdb reprocessed the reads with MiXCR, giving one entry per CDR3 protein. Among about 770,000 distinct CDR3 sequences listed, 25% to 35% were seen once. Source: cultured CD8+ T cells from PBMCs, taken from culture after CMV antigen stimulation. The clonotype comes from a human donor in good health (CMV status not recorded). Some clones in this sample may be carry-over from other donors' samples.

The CDR3, as DNA: TGTGCCAGCAGCTTAGTGGCTATGGGCAGTGGAGGCACTGAAGCTTTCTTT. This translates into CASSLVAMGSGGTEAFF. The genes are TRBV5-5 and TRBJ1-1; D ambiguous. The CDR3 has 17 residues. V was shortened by 2 bases and J by 4 bases, with 21 bases between the two germline ends. The germline gives CDR1 SGHKS, CDR2 YYEKEE (reference sequence).